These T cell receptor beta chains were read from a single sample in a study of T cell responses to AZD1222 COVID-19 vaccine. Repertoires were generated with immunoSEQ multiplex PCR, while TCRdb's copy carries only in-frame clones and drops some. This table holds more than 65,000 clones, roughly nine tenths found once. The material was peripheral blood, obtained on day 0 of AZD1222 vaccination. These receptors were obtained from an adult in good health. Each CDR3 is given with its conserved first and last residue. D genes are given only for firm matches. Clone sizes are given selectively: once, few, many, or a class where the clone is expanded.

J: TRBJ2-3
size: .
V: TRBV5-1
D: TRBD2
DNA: TGCGCCAGCAGCTTACTAGCGGGGCGCACAGATACGCAGTATTTT
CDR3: CASSLLAGRTDTQYF

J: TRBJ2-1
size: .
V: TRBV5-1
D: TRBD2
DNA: TGCGCCAGCAGCTTGGCAGGGACTAGCGGGAGTTTCTACAATGAGCAGTTCTTC
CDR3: CASSLAGTSGSFYNEQFF

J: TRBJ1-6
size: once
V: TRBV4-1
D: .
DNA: TGCGCCAGCAGCCAAGGATTTAGCTCCTATAATTCACCCCTCCACTTT
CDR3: CASSQGFSSYNSPLHF

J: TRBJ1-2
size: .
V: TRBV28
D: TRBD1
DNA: TGTGCCAGCAGTGGACAGGGAAGTACTTATGGCTACACCTTC
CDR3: CASSGQGSTYGYTF

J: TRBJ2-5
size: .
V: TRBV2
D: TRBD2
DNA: TGTGCCAGCAGCAGGACTAGCGGGTGGGAGACCCAGTACTTC
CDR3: CASSRTSGWETQYF

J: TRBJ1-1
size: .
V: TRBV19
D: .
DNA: TGTGCCAGTAGTTCCCTGCCAGGGTATGCTTTCTTT
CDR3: CASSSLPGYAFF

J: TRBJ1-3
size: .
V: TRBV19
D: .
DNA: TGTGCCAGTAGTATAGAAGGGAGCTCTGGAAACACCATATATTTT
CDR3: CASSIEGSSGNTIYF

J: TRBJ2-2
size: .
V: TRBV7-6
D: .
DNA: TGTGCCAGCAGCCAGGGGGGACAGAAGATCAACGCCGGGGAGCTGTTTTTT
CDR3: CASSQGGQKINAGELFF

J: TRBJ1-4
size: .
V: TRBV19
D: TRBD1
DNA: TGTGCCAGTAATGTGGGACAGGACGGGCGAAAACTGTTTTTT
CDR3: CASNVGQDGRKLFF

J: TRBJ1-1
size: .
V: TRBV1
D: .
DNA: TGCACCAGCACCCCCGGGACAGAGAACACTGAAGCTTTCTTT
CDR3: CTSTPGTENTEAFF

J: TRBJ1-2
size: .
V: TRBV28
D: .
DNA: TGTGCCAGCAGTCCCCGGGGGGGTCGGAACCATGGCTACACCTTC
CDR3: CASSPRGGRNHGYTF

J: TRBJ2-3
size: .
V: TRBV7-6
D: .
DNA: TGTGCCAGCAGCTTTGGTGGGACGGACACAGATACGCAGTATTTT
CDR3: CASSFGGTDTDTQYF

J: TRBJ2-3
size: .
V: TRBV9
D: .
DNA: TGTGCCAGCAGCGTAAGCCACCTACTCACAGATACGCAGTATTTT
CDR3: CASSVSHLLTDTQYF

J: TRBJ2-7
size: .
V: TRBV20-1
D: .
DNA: TGCAGTGCTATCGGGAGTTACGAGCAGTACTTC
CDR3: CSAIGSYEQYF

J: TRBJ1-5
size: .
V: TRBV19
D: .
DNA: TGTGCCAGTAGTATCGGGGCAGGGGAGGGCCAGCCCCAGCATTTT
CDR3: CASSIGAGEGQPQHF

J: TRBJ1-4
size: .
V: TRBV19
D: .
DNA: TGTGCCAGTAGTTCCCAATCCGCGTCCGTTAATGAAAAACTGTTTTTT
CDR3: CASSSQSASVNEKLFF

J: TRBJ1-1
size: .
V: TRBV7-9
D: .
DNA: TGTGCCAGCGCTGGGGTCAGCGTTTTCACTGAAGCTTTCTTT
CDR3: CASAGVSVFTEAFF

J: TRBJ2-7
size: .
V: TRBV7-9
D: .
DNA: TGTGCCAGCAGCACCGGGACCATTCGATCCGAGCAGTACTTC
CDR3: CASSTGTIRSEQYF

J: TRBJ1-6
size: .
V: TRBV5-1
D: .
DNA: TGCGCCAGCAGCTTGGCCGTATCCGATAATTCACCCCTCCACTTT
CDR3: CASSLAVSDNSPLHF

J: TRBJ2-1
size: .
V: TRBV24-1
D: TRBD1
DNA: TGTGCCACCAGTGATTTGGGGACAGGGGGCTCCAACTTATATGAGCAGTTCTTC
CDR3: CATSDLGTGGSNLYEQFF

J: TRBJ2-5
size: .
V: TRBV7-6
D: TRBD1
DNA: TGTGCCAGCAGCTTAGCAACAGGGGGCCAAGGAGAGACCCAGTACTTC
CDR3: CASSLATGGQGETQYF

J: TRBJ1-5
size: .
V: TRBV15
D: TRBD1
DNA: TGTGCCACCAGCACCAATCGACAGGGGCCCTTCTATCAGCCCCAGCATTTT
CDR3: CATSTNRQGPFYQPQHF

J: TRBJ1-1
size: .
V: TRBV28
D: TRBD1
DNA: TGTGCCAGCAGTCTCGGACAGGGTCGGGCTTTCTTT
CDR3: CASSLGQGRAFF

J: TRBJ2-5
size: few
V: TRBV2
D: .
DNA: TGTGCCAGCAGTACCACCGGCAGGGTGAAGACCCAGTACTTC
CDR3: CASSTTGRVKTQYF

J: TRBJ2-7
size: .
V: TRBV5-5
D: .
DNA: TGTGCCAGCAGCTCTGAAGGGGGCGAGCAGTACTTC
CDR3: CASSSEGGEQYF

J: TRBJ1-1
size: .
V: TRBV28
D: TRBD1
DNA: TGTGCCAGCAGGGACAGGGGAGGCACTGAAGCTTTCTTT
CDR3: CASRDRGGTEAFF

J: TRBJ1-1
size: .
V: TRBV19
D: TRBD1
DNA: TGTGCCAGTAGTATAGCGGGACAGAGGAACACTGAAGCTTTCTTT
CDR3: CASSIAGQRNTEAFF

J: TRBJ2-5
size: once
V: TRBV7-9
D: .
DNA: TGTGCCAGCAGCTTAATCCCTGTACAAGAGACCCAGTACTTC
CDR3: CASSLIPVQETQYF

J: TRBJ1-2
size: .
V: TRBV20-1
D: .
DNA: TGCAGTGCAACAAATGGCTACACCTTC
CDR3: CSATNGYTF

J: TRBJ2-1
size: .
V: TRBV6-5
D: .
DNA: TGTGCCAGCACTAGACTAGTCTCCCCGGACAATGAGCAGTTCTTC
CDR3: CASTRLVSPDNEQFF

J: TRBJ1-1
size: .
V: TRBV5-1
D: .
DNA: TGCGCCACCAGTTTTGGGGGGAGGGAAACTGAAGCTTTCTTT
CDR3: CATSFGGRETEAFF

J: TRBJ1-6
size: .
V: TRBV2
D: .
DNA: TGTGCCACCAATACAGGGAACAATTCACCCCTCCACTTT
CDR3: CATNTGNNSPLHF

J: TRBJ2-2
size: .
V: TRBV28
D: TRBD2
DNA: TGTGCCAGCAGGACTAGCGGGGCGGCGAACACCGGGGAGCTGTTTTTT
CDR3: CASRTSGAANTGELFF

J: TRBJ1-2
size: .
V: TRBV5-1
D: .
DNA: TGCGCCAGCAGCTTGGTTGGGGCTCCCTCGGGGTACTATGGCTACACCTTC
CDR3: CASSLVGAPSGYYGYTF

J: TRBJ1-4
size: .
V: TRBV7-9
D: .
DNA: TGTGCCAGCAGCTTTCTCGAGGGCCGGGAAAAACTGTTTTTT
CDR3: CASSFLEGREKLFF

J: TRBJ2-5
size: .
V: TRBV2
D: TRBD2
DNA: TGTGCCAGCAGTGTAGGGCTAGCGGGAGGGGAGACCCAGTACTTC
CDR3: CASSVGLAGGETQYF

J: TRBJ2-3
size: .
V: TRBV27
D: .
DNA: TGTGCCAGCAGTAGAGGAGGGAGCACAGATACGCAGTATTTT
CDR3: CASSRGGSTDTQYF

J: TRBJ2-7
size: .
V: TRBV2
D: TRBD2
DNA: TGTGCCAGCAGTGTAAGCGGGGGGTCAGCCTACGAGCAGTACTTC
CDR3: CASSVSGGSAYEQYF

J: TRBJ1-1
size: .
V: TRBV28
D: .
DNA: TGTGCCAGCAGTTTATTTTTTGAAGCTTTCTTT
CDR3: CASSLFFEAFF

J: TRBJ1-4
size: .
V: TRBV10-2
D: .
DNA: TGCGCCAGCAGTGAAATGAGGGTACAGTCTAATGAAAAACTGTTTTTT
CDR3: CASSEMRVQSNEKLFF

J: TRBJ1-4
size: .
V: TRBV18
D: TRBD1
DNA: TGTGCCAGCTCACCCTCGACAGGGGGGTCTCAGGGTGAAAAACTGTTTTTT
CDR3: CASSPSTGGSQGEKLFF

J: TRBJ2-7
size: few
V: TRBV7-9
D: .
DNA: TGTGCCAGCAGCCCTGTTACGGGGACCTACGAGCAGTACTTC
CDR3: CASSPVTGTYEQYF

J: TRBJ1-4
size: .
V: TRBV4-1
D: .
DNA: TGCGCCAGCAGCCAAGAGGGGGGACGGTCAGATGAAAAACTGTTTTTT
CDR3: CASSQEGGRSDEKLFF

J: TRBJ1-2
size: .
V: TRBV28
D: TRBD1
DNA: TGTGCCAGCAGTGGCAGGGGGCAGGGCTACACCTTC
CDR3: CASSGRGQGYTF

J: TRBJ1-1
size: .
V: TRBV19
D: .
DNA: TGTGCCAGTACCTCCACCCCATGGGCTTCGGGGGGGAACACTGAAGCTTTCTTT
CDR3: CASTSTPWASGGNTEAFF

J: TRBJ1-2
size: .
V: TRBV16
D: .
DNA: TGTGCCAGCACCGCAGCGCGGGCAGAGGGCTACACCTTC
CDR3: CASTAARAEGYTF

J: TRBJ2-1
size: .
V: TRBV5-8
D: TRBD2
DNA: TGTGCCAGCAGCCCTACCAGCGGGAGGGCCAATGAGCAGTTCTTC
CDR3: CASSPTSGRANEQFF

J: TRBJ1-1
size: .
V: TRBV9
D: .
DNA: TGTGCCAGCAGCGTCCCCGGGGTAAATGAAGCTTTCTTT
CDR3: CASSVPGVNEAFF

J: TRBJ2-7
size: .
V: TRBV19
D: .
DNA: TGTGCCAGTAGTATCTCACACCAGACCGCCAACGAGCAGTACTTC
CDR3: CASSISHQTANEQYF

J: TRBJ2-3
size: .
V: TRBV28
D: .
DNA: TGTGCCAGCAGTTTATGGGAGACAACCACAGATACGCAGTATTTT
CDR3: CASSLWETTTDTQYF

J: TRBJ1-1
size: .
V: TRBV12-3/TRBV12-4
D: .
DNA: TGTGCCAGCTCGGACAAGGGGCTGACTGAAGCTTTCTTT
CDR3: CASSDKGLTEAFF

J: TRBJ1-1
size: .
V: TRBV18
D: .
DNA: TGTGCCAGCAGTACGGGACAAGCCATGAACACTGAAGCTTTCTTT
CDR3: CASSTGQAMNTEAFF